A single T cell receptor (beta chain) is shown here with its context. The data were obtained in a study of blood T cell repertoires in COVID-19. The CDR3 consists of 15 residues. The V and J ends lost 0 bases and 5 bases, in that order; junction bases with no gene match: 4. CDR1 and CDR2 (germline): KGHDR, SFDVKD. What the recovered Cohort 3 donors had was two negative PCRs, clearance, or symptom resolution. Study processing details: Reference gene primer amplification gave nucleated cell count estimates. Generated by immunoSEQ multiplex PCR, the TCRdb table keeps only in-frame clones and is missing some. For V, J and clone size, that table is used; D and trimming come from the DNA. The sample includes 200,000 to 300,000 clones, around 88% of them seen just once.

The sequenced sample consisted of PBMCs or T cells enriched from blood (not recorded which). This chain uses TRBV24-1 with TRBJ2-5, with TRBD1 identical over 8 bases. The clonotype was recovered from a woman in her thirties who had recovered from COVID-19. The CDR3 loop is CATSDLPGGDETQYF. CDR3 DNA sequence: TGTGCCACCAGTGATTTGCCAGGGGGCGATGAGACCCAGTACTTC.